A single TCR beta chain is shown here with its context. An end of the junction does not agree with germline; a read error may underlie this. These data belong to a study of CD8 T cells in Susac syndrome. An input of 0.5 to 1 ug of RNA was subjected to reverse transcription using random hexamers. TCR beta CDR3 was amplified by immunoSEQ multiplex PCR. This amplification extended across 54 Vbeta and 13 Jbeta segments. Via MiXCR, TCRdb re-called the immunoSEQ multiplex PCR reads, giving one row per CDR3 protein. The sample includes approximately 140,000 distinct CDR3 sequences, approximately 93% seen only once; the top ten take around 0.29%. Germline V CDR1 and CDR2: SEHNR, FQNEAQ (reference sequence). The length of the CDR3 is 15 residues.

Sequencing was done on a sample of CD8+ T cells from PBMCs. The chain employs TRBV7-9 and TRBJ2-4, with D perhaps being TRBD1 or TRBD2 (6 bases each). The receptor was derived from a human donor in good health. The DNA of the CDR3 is TGTGCCAGCAGCTTAGCAAGGGGGGCGAAAATCATTCAGTACTTC. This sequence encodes CASSLARGAKIIQYF.